This T cell receptor (beta chain) is from a study of blood T cells in healthy people across ages. General study results and limits: Estimates drawn from one million T cells were deemed to understate diversity. Observed TCR beta diversity showed a strong correlation with the percentage of naive T cells as measured by flow cytometry. Measured against age, TCR beta diversity per million T cells decreased in a roughly linear manner.

The use of a sample-barcoded 5' primer and a J-beta primer mix characterized a second PCR of roughly 7 to 11 cycles. TCRdb passed the 5' RACE reads through MiXCR, listing each CDR3 protein once. In the table there are about 570,000 distinct CDR3 sequences, 27% of which are singletons. Trimming removed 5 bases from V and 5 bases from J; junction bases left unmatched: 10. CDR1 is SGHRS, CDR2 YFSETQ, per germline. The CDR3 runs to 16 residues. A word on this clonotype: The antigen remains undetermined.

Around 9.4 milliliters was the volume of peripheral blood drawn from each donor. The sequence was obtained from a woman aged 70-85 years in good health. The sequenced sample was blood. This chain uses TRBV5-1 with TRBJ1-1; 12 bases align to TRBD1. Here the CDR3 reads CASSPGTGGAGTEAFF. Here the CDR3 DNA reads TGCGCCAGCAGTCCCGGGACAGGGGGCGCCGGAACTGAAGCTTTCTTT.